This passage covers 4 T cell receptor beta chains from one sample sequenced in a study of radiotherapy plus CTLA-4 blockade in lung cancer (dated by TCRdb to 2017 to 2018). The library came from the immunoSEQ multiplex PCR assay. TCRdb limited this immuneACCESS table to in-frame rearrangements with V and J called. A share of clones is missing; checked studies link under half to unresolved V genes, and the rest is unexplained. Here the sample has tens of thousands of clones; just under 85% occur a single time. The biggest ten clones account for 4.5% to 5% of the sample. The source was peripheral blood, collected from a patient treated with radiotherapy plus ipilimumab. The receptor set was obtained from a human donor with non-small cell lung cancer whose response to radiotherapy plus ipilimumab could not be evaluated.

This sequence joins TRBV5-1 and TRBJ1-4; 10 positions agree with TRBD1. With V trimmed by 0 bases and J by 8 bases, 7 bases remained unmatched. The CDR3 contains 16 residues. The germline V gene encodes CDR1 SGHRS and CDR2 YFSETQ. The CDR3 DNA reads TGCGCCAGCAGCTTGGACCCCGGGACAGGGGTCGAAAAACTGTTTTTT. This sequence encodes CASSLDPGTGVEKLFF. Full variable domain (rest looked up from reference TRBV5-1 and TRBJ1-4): KAGVTQTPRYLIKTRGQQVTLSCSPISGHRSVSWYQQTPGQGLQFLFEYFSETQRNKGNFPGRFSGRQFSNSRSEMNVSTLELGDSALYLCASSLDPGTGVEKLFFGSGTQLSVL.

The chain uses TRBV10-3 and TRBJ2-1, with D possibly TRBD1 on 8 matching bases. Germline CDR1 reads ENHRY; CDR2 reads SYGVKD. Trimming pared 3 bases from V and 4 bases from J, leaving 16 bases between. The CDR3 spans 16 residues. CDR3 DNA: TGTGCCATCAGTGATCGGGGGGACAGGAGTTACAATGAGCAGTTCTTC. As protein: CAISDRGDRSYNEQFF.

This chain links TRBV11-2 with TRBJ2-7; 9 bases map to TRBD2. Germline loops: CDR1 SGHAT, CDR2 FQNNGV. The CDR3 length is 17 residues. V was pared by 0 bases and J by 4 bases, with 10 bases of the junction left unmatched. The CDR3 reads CASSLDRAGAGGYEQYF. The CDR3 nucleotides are TGTGCCAGCAGCTTAGATCGGGCGGGCGCGGGAGGGTACGAGCAGTACTTC.

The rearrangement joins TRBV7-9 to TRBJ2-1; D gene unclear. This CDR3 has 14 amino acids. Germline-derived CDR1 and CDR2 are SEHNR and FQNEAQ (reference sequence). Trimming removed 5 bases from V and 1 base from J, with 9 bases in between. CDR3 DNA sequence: TGTGCCAGCAGCCCCTCGACTTCCTACAATGAGCAGTTCTTC. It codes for CASSPSTSYNEQFF.